This TCR beta chain was captured in a study of shared clonotypes between healthy human individuals. About the study: Ranging from 18 to 49 in age, donors were two women and a few men.

This CDR3 region has 15 residues. V dropped 5 bases and J dropped 0 bases, with 14 bases sitting between them. The germline V gene has CDR1 MNHEY and CDR2 SMNVEV (reference sequence). In the naive CD8 group, cells lacked CD45RO and were positively selected for CCR7, so terminally differentiated effector memory CD45RA+ cells were left out. The table came from immunoSEQ multiplex PCR; TCRdb's copy has only in-frame clones and leaves some out. The data show some 630,000 clones, 90% to 97% seen once. Study findings and constraints: Shared clonotypes across all four donors exceeded non-shared ones in generation probability. Naive subsets generally had larger estimated richness than memory subsets.

In regard to this clone: What it recognizes is unknown.

The chain couples TRBV27 to TRBJ2-7; D remains unclear. This clonotype was obtained from a woman under 40 in good health. The material sequenced was naive CD8+ T cells sorted from blood. The CDR3, as DNA: TGTGCCAGCAGTGCCTTTCCGACGGGCTCCTACGAGCAGTACTTC. It yields the protein CASSAFPTGSYEQYF.